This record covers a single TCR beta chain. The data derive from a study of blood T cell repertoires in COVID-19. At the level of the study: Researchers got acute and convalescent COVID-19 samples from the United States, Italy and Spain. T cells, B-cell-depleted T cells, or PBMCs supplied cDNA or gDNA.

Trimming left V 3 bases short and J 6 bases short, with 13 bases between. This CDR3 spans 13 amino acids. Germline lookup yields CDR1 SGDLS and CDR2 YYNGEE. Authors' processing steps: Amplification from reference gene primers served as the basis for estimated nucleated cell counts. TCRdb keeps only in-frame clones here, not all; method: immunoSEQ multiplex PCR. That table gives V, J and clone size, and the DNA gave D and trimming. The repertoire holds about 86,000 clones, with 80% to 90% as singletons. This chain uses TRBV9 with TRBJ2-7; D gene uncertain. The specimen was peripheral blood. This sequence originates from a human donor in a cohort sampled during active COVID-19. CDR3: CASSGPSRGEQYF. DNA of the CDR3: TGTGCCAGCAGCGGGCCTTCCAGAGGCGAGCAGTACTTC.